The 6 T cell receptor beta chains given below trace back to one sample, sequenced in a study of blood T cell repertoires in COVID-19. Sequencing used immunoSEQ multiplex PCR; TCRdb keeps in-frame clones, though not all of them. The data contain around 130,000 clones, 80% to 90% of them singletons. Sequenced input: peripheral blood. The receptors come from a man aged 65 to 79 with active or convalescent COVID-19.

This chain connects TRBV19 to TRBJ2-7, with TRBD1 matching 11 bases. This CDR3 spans 14 amino acids. Germline trimming cut 6 bases from V and 3 bases from J; bases unmatched to any gene: 4. CDR1 LNHDA and CDR2 SQIVND come from the germline V gene (reference sequence). The chain's CDR3 is CASSPGQGVYEQYF. The CDR3 bases are TGTGCCAGTAGCCCGGGACAGGGGGTCTACGAGCAGTACTTC.

This clone was found once. The DNA for the CDR3 is TGTGCCAGCAGTCAATCGCCGACAGGGGGCGGCACAGATACGCAGTATTTT. Encoded protein: CASSQSPTGGGTDTQYF. The chain couples TRBV6-6 to TRBJ2-3; TRBD1 aligns across 10 bases. The CDR3 runs 17 residues. With 5 bases clipped from V and 1 base from J, the junction kept 9 bases outside the gene matches. CDR1 is MNHNY and CDR2 is SVGAGI in the germline V gene (reference sequence).

Only a few counts were recorded for this clone. The J gene is TRBJ2-3, the V gene TRBV9; D is perhaps TRBD1 (5 bases). Germline V gene lookup returns CDR1 SGDLS and CDR2 YYNGEE. V dropped 0 bases and J dropped 0 bases, with 8 bases sitting between them. The CDR3 loop spans 15 amino acids. The CDR3 here is CASSVGQGSTDTQYF. The CDR3 region has the DNA TGTGCCAGCAGCGTAGGTCAGGGAAGCACAGATACGCAGTATTTT.

DNA of the CDR3: TGTGCCAGCAGCATCCAGGGGGCTGGAAACACCATATATTTT. Protein product: CASSIQGAGNTIYF. The V gene is TRBV5-4, the J gene TRBJ1-3, with TRBD1 matching over 7 bases. The J segment lost 2 bases and the V segment lost 4 bases, leaving 3 bases of the junction unmatched. CDR1 is SGHNT, CDR2 YYREEE, per germline (reference sequence). There are 14 residues in the CDR3.

This clone appeared a single time. The genes are TRBV7-8 and TRBJ2-5; 7 bases map to TRBD1. Germline CDR1 and CDR2: SGHVS and FQNEAQ. With V trimmed by 5 bases and J by 0 bases, 9 bases remained unmatched. The CDR3 is 16 amino acids. The CDR3 sequence: CASSQGQDVYQETQYF. CDR3 DNA: TGTGCCAGCAGCCAAGGACAGGACGTCTACCAAGAGACCCAGTACTTC. Based on the CDR3 plus reference TRBV7-8 and TRBJ2-5, the full variable domain is GAGVSQSPRYKVAKRGQDVALRCDPISGHVSLFWYQQALGQGPEFLTYFQNEAQLDKSGLPSDRFFAERPEGSVSTLKIQRTQQEDSAVYLCASSQGQDVYQETQYFGPGTRLLVL.

The chain links TRBV14 to TRBJ1-3; TRBD1 aligns across 7 bases. Germline CDR1 SGHDN, CDR2 FVKESK. V trimming: 4 bases; J trimming: 3 bases; junction bases outside the gene matches: 12. This CDR3 region has 17 residues. CDR3 DNA: TGTGCCAGCAGCCCCTCCTCCCGAGGGGGCAGTGGAAACACCATATATTTT. This gives the protein CASSPSSRGGSGNTIYF.